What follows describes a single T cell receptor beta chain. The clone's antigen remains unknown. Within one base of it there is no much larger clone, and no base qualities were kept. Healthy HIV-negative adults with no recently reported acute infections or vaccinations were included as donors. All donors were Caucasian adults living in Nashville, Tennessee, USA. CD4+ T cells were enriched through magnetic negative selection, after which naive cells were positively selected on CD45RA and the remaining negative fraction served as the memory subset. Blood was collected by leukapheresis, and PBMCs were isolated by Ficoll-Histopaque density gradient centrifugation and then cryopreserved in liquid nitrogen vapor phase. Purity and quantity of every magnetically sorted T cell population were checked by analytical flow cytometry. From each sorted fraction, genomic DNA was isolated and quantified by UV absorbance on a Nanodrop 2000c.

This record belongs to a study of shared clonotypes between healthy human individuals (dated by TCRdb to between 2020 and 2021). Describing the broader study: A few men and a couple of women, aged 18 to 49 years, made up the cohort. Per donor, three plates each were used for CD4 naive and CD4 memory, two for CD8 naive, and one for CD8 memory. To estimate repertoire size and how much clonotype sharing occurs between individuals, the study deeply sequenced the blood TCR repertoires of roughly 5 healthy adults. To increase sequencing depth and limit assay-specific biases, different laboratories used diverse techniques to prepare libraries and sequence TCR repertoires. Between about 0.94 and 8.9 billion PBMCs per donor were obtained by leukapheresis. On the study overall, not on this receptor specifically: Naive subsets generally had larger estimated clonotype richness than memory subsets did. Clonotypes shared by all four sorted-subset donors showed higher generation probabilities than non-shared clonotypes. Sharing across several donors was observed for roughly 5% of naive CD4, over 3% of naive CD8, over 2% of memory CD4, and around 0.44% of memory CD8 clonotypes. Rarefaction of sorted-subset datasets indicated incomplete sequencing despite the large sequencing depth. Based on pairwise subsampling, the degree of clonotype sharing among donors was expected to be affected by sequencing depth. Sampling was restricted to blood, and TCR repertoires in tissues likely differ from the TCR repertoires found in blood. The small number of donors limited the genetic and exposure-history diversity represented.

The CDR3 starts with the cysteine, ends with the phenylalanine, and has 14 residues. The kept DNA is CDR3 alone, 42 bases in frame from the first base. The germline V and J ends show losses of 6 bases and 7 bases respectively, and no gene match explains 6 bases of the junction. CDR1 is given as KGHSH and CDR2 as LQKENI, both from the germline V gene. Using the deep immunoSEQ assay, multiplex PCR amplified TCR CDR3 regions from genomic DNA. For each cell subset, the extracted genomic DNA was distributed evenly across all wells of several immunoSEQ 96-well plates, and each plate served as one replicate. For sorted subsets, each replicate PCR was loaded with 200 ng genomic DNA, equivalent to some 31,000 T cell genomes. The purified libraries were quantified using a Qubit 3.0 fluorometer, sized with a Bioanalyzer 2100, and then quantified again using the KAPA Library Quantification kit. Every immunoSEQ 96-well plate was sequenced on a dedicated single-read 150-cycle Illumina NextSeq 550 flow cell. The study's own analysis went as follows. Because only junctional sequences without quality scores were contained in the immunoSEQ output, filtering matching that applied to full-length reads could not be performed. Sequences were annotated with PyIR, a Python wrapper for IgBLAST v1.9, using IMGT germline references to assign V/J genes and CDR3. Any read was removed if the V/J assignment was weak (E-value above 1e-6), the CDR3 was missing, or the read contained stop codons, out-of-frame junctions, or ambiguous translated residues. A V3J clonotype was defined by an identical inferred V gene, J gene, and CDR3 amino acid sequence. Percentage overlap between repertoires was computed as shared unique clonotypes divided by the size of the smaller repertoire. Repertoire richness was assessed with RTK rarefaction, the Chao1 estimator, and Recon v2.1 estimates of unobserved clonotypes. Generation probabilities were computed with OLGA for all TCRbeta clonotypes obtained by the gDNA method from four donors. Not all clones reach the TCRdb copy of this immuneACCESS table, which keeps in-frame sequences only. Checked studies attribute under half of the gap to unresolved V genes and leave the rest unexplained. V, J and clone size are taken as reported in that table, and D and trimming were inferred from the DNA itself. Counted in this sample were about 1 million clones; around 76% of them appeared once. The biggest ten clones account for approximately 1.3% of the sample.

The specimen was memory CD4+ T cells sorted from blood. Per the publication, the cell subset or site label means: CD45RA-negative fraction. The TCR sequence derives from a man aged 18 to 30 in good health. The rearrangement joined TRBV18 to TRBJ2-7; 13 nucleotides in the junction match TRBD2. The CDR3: CASSPGLAGSEQYF. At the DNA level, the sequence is TGTGCCAGCTCCCCGGGACTAGCGGGATCGGAGCAGTACTTC.